These T cell receptor beta chains were read from a single sample in a study of vaccination and CD4 T cells after COVID-19. These TCRs' antigens remain unknown. MiXCR was run by TCRdb on the PCR reads, yielding one entry per CDR3 protein. The table shows over 10,000 distinct CDR3 sequences, with 41% occurring only once. The input for sequencing was CD4+ T cells from blood, cultured in vitro, taken after SARS-CoV-2 vaccination. The receptor source for this set is a human donor who had recovered from COVID-19. Each CDR3 is given with its conserved first and last residue. The order of the fields is clone size, J gene, V gene, D gene, CDR3 protein, CDR3 DNA. The D gene is left open where the match is weak. A clone size is listed for some rows: how often the clone was seen (once, few, many), or a class if it is expanded.

- | TRBJ1-5 | TRBV4-3 | - | CASSQDDRCLGLGSPGGNQPQHF | TGCGCCAGCAGCCAAGATGACCGGTGCCTGGGTTTGGGTTCGCCGGGGGGCAATCAGCCCCAGCATTTT
- | TRBJ1-1 | TRBV6-5 | - | CASSYFADSMNTEAFF | TGTGCCAGCAGTTACTTCGCCGACAGCATGAACACTGAAGCTTTCTTT
- | TRBJ2-1 | TRBV15 | - | CATRGEGNNPFFNEQFF | TGTGCCACCCGGGGCGAAGGCAACAACCCCTTCTTCAATGAGCAGTTCTTC
- | TRBJ2-7 | TRBV4-3 | TRBD1 | CASSRNKPGQGPYEQYF | TGCGCCAGCAGCCGTAATAAACCGGGACAGGGGCCCTACGAGCAGTACTTC
- | TRBJ1-5 | TRBV7-8 | - | CASSLVSGWPQHF | TGTGCCAGCAGCTTAGTGAGTGGGTGGCCCCAGCATTTT
few | TRBJ1-1 | TRBV10-3 | - | CAISDTRGRTEAFF | TGTGCCATCTCGGATACACGGGGGCGAACTGAAGCTTTCTTT
- | TRBJ2-3 | TRBV6-1 | TRBD2 | CASSGGGSGEGTQYF | TGTGCCAGCAGTGGAGGAGGTAGCGGGGAGGGTACGCAGTATTTT
- | TRBJ1-1 | TRBV6-2/TRBV6-3 | - | CASSYGRENTEAFF | TGTGCCAGCAGTTACGGCAGGGAAAACACTGAAGCTTTCTTT
- | TRBJ1-5 | TRBV7-6 | - | CASSVDSNQPQHF | TGTGCCAGCAGCGTTGACAGCAATCAGCCCCAGCATTTT
- | TRBJ2-3 | TRBV10-3 | TRBD2 | CAIKTSGGARGTDTQYF | TGTGCCATCAAAACTAGCGGGGGGGCGAGGGGCACAGATACGCAGTATTTT
few | TRBJ1-6 | TRBV30 | TRBD1 | CAWSQTGVSYNSPLHF | TGTGCCTGGAGCCAGACAGGGGTCTCCTATAATTCACCCCTCCACTTT
few | TRBJ1-5 | TRBV27 | - | CASSFPGTPASQHF | TGTGCCAGCAGTTTCCCCGGGACACCTGCCAGCCAGCATTTT